The next 31 T cell receptor beta chains were all read from a single sample in a study of blood T cell repertoires in COVID-19. Only in-frame clones appear in the TCRdb table, and some are missing; sequencing was by immunoSEQ multiplex PCR. Of under 300,000 clones in the sample, around 83% were seen once. What was sequenced was PBMCs or T cells enriched from blood (not recorded which). All receptors derive from a woman aged 50 to 60 who had been exposed to COVID-19.

The V and J genes are TRBV4-1 and TRBJ1-2; no reliable D call. The CDR3 spans 17 residues. V dropped 0 bases and J dropped 2 bases, with 16 bases sitting between them. Germline V gene data show CDR1 as MGHRA and CDR2 as YSYEKL. The CDR3 DNA reads as TGCGCCAGCAGCCAAGAAGGAGAGGCCAGGAGGAACTATGGCTACACCTTC. This codes for CASSQEGEARRNYGYTF.

The chain uses TRBV19 and TRBJ2-2; 9 bases align to TRBD1. CDR3 size: 16 residues. With V trimmed by 6 bases and J by 5 bases, 10 bases remained unmatched. Germline V gives CDR1 LNHDA, CDR2 SQIVND (reference sequence). CDR3 in DNA: TGTGCCAGTAGAGTAACAGGTGGGACAGGGACCGGGGAGCTGTTTTTT. Its translation is CASRVTGGTGTGELFF.

V is TRBV19 and J is TRBJ1-5; D remains unclear. Trimming removed 2 bases from V and 9 bases from J, with 14 bases in between. CDR1 and CDR2 (germline): LNHDA, SQIVND (reference sequence). CDR3 length equals 14 residues. CDR3 bases: TGTGCCAGTAGTATATCCGTCTCGCGGCGGCCCCAGCATTTT. Its translation: CASSISVSRRPQHF.

The sample holds a few counts of this clone. V is TRBV18 and J is TRBJ2-1; TRBD1 is a possible D gene (6 bases). This CDR3 region has 14 residues. Germline V gives CDR1 KGHSH, CDR2 LQKENI. V was cut by 6 bases and J by 2 bases, with 11 bases left in between. The CDR3 region is CASSRGQPYNEQFF. The CDR3 DNA is TGTGCCAGCTCCCGCGGACAGCCCTACAATGAGCAGTTCTTC.

The rearrangement links TRBV14 to TRBJ2-7; D may be TRBD2 (6 bases). Germline CDR1 SGHDN, CDR2 FVKESK. This CDR3 comprises 12 residues. The germline V and J ends were trimmed by 4 bases and 3 bases, with 7 bases remaining between them. The CDR3 here is CASSRGGYEQYF. DNA for the CDR3: TGTGCCAGCAGCCGGGGAGGCTACGAGCAGTACTTC.

V and J are TRBV13 and TRBJ1-2; maybe TRBD1 (5 bases). CDR3 length equals 12 residues. The germline CDR1 and CDR2 sequences are PRHDT and FYEKMQ (reference sequence). Trimming stripped 5 bases from V and 8 bases from J, with 12 bases between. CDR3 nucleotide sequence: TGTGCCAGCAGCCCCGAGACAGACGGCTACACCTTC. As protein: CASSPETDGYTF.

The chain couples TRBV4-3 to TRBJ1-3; maybe TRBD1 (5 bases). The CDR3 contains 14 residues. Germline V gene sequence: CDR1 LGHNA, CDR2 YSLEER. V dropped 0 bases and J dropped 6 bases, with 9 bases sitting between them. The CDR3 is CASSQEGRKNTIYF. DNA for the CDR3: TGCGCCAGCAGCCAAGAGGGGCGTAAAAACACCATATATTTT.

This chain joins TRBV28 and TRBJ1-2; 8 bases agree with TRBD1. Losses at the gene ends were 2 bases for V and 4 bases for J; bases not matched to a gene: 6. The V gene's germline CDR1 is MDHEN and CDR2 SYDVKM. The length of the CDR3 is 15 residues. The CDR3 DNA sequence: TGTGCCAGCAGTTTAGCGGGACAGGCGATCTATGGCTACACCTTC. Translation gives CASSLAGQAIYGYTF.

The genes are TRBV12-5 and TRBJ1-1, with D unclear. The CDR3 totals 13 residues. Per germline, CDR1 LGHNT and CDR2 FRNRAP. Between the trimmed V and J ends, which lost 4 bases and 2 bases, there was a span of 8 bases. The CDR3: CASGSEFNTEAFF. For the CDR3, the DNA is TGTGCTAGTGGTTCAGAATTTAACACTGAAGCTTTCTTT.

The CDR3 DNA follows: TGTGCCAGCAGTCGGTACCTCTTAGCGGGGTTCGACACCGGGGAGCTGTTTTTT. Its translation is CASSRYLLAGFDTGELFF. V and J are TRBV6-6 and TRBJ2-2; 8 bases align to TRBD2. This CDR3 has 18 residues. V was clipped by 5 bases and J by 3 bases; unmatched bases: 14. Germline V gene sequence: CDR1 MNHNY, CDR2 SVGAGI (reference sequence).

The chain carries TRBV5-4 and TRBJ1-4; D not resolved. V lost 0 bases and J 4 bases, leaving 13 bases between the germline ends. Germline V gives CDR1 SGHNT, CDR2 YYREEE (reference sequence). CDR3 size: 16 residues. The CDR3: CASSLGSGHSNEKLFF. The CDR3 nucleotides read TGTGCCAGCAGCTTGGGGAGCGGGCACAGTAATGAAAAACTGTTTTTT.

The chain has TRBV6-2 or TRBV6-3 and TRBJ2-7, with 11 nucleotides matching TRBD2. V was clipped by 6 bases and J by 4 bases; unmatched bases: 5. This CDR3 is 14 amino acids long. The germline CDR1 and CDR2 sequences are MNHEY and SVGEGT. The CDR3 is CASSTSGGRYEQYF. For the CDR3, the DNA is TGTGCCAGCAGCACTAGCGGGGGCCGTTACGAGCAGTACTTC.

This chain uses TRBV28 with TRBJ2-2; the match to TRBD2 covers 8 bases. Germline V lookup: CDR1 MDHEN, CDR2 SYDVKM. The length of the CDR3 is 16 residues. V lost 3 bases, J lost 1 base, and 4 bases stayed unmatched. CDR3 residues: CASSFPGGMNTGELFF. The CDR3 coding sequence is TGTGCCAGCAGTTTCCCGGGGGGGATGAACACCGGGGAGCTGTTTTTT.

This clone was seen just once. The V call is TRBV7-2, the J call TRBJ2-7; D perhaps matches TRBD2 (6 bases). There are 15 residues in the CDR3. Trimming pared 5 bases from V and 3 bases from J, leaving 17 bases between. In germline, CDR1 is SGHTA, CDR2 FQGNSA. The CDR3 sequence: CASSVIPGRGYEQYF. CDR3 in DNA: TGTGCCAGCAGCGTAATCCCGGGGCGGGGCTACGAGCAGTACTTC.

The CDR3 sequence is CASSPSDGVYQPQHF. CDR3 DNA sequence: TGCGCCAGCAGCCCCTCTGACGGGGTCTATCAGCCCCAGCATTTT. The chain links TRBV4-1 to TRBJ1-5, with no clear D. The CDR3 length is 15 residues. Germline V gene sequence: CDR1 MGHRA, CDR2 YSYEKL. Trimming stripped 4 bases from V and 5 bases from J, with 15 bases between.

The rearrangement links TRBV10-3 to TRBJ1-2; 8 bases are a match to TRBD1. Per the germline V gene, CDR1 is ENHRY and CDR2 is SYGVKD. J lost 7 bases, V lost 4 bases, and 5 bases had no gene match. The CDR3 runs to 13 residues. CDR3 protein: CAISVAGGSGYTF. The CDR3 nucleotides are TGTGCCATCAGTGTAGCAGGGGGCAGTGGCTACACCTTC.

The V and J genes are TRBV4-1 and TRBJ2-3; tentatively, D is TRBD2 (5 bases). Trimming took off 1 base at V and 3 bases at J, with 8 bases between the two ends. This CDR3 region has 14 residues. The germline V gene has CDR1 MGHRA and CDR2 YSYEKL. Written as DNA, the CDR3 is TGCGCCAGCAGCCAAGTTCTAGCAACAGATACGCAGTATTTT. Its protein is CASSQVLATDTQYF.

Of note for this clone: Relative to the germline gene, one junction end is altered; a read error may explain this. The chain has TRBV2 and TRBJ1-1; 9 bases are shared with TRBD1. There are 13 residues in the CDR3. From germline, CDR1 is SNHLY and CDR2 FYNNEI. The CDR3: CASTERADRGAFF. In DNA, the CDR3 is TGTGCCAGCACTGAAAGGGCGGACAGGGGAGCTTTCTTT.

The genes are TRBV2 and TRBJ2-7; no firm D call. Germline assignment: CDR1 SNHLY and CDR2 FYNNEI. The V gene lost 5 bases and the J gene lost 0 bases, with 11 bases spanning the gap. The CDR3 runs to 14 residues. This chain's CDR3 is CASSPDLSSYEQYF. CDR3 in DNA: TGTGCCAGCAGTCCTGACTTGAGCTCCTACGAGCAGTACTTC.

V and J are TRBV6-1 and TRBJ1-1, with D unclear. Germline V CDR1 and CDR2: MNHNS, SASEGT. The ends were cut back, 1 base at V and 11 bases at J, with 14 bases in the middle. This CDR3 is 13 amino acids long. This chain's CDR3 is CASSEGAEGWAFF. The CDR3 DNA reads TGTGCCAGCAGTGAAGGCGCCGAGGGTTGGGCTTTCTTT.

The rearrangement links TRBV6-4 to TRBJ2-3, with a possible D match to TRBD1 (5 bases). The germline CDR1 and CDR2 sequences are MRHNA and SNTAGT. The CDR3 loop spans 14 amino acids. Trimming took off 3 bases at V and 2 bases at J, with 9 bases between the two ends. In nucleotides, the CDR3 is TGTGCCAGCAGTGAGGAAGGGGCCACAGATACGCAGTATTTT. Translating gives CASSEEGATDTQYF.

The chain combines TRBV27 with TRBJ2-1, with 9 bases matching TRBD2. CDR3 length: 18 residues. V lost 5 bases and J lost 5; bases outside the gene matches: 16. The germline CDR1 and CDR2 sequences are MNHEY and SMNVEV (reference sequence). The CDR3 region has the DNA TGTGCCAGCAGTAGTCTACCCCTGGCGGCGGGGGGGGACAATGAGCAGTTCTTC. Translation: CASSSLPLAAGGDNEQFF.

The chain employs TRBV19 and TRBJ1-1; D is uncertain. V lost 7 bases, J lost 3 bases, and 9 bases lay in between. The CDR3 length is 12 residues. CDR1 LNHDA and CDR2 SQIVND come from the germline V gene (reference sequence). The CDR3 loop reads CASMAGDTEAFF. Written as DNA, the CDR3 is TGTGCCAGTATGGCCGGGGACACTGAAGCTTTCTTT.

The chain joins TRBV10-1 to TRBJ2-1; TRBD2 is a possible D gene (7 bases). Germline CDR1 and CDR2: WNHNN and SYGVQD (reference sequence). The CDR3 is made up of 14 amino acids. Between the trimmed V and J ends, which lost 3 bases and 10 bases, there was a span of 16 bases. CDR3 nucleotides: TGCGCCAGCAGTGACCCTTGGGGGGGCACAGAGCAGTTCTTC. As protein: CASSDPWGGTEQFF.

The chain joins TRBV7-8 to TRBJ1-5; D gene unclear. The V end lost 5 bases, the J end lost 0 bases, and 17 bases lay between the germline ends. CDR1 SGHVS and CDR2 FQNEAQ come from the germline V gene. This CDR3 has 17 amino acids. The DNA of the CDR3 is TGTGCCAGCAGCACCCGGAGCCCATACTATAGCAATCAGCCCCAGCATTTT. Translation gives CASSTRSPYYSNQPQHF.

In this sample, this clone turned up once. The rearrangement joins TRBV3-1 (or the pseudogene TRBV3-2) to TRBJ2-2; 9 nucleotides agree with TRBD1. CDR3 size: 15 residues. V lost 6 bases and J lost 6; bases outside the gene matches: 8. Germline loops: CDR1 LGHDT, CDR2 YNNKEL (reference sequence). DNA for the CDR3: TGTGCCAGCAGAAAGGGACAGGGTAGGGCCGGGGAGCTGTTTTTT. It is translated as CASRKGQGRAGELFF.

The gene calls are TRBV6-5 and TRBJ2-7; TRBD2 aligns across 7 bases. Germline lookup yields CDR1 MNHEY and CDR2 SVGAGI. V was clipped by 2 bases and J by 3 bases; unmatched bases: 7. This CDR3 region has 15 residues. DNA of the CDR3: TGTGCCAGCAGTTACGAGGGCGGGGGTGGCTACGAGCAGTACTTC. Its translation is CASSYEGGGGYEQYF.

The chain joins TRBV6-5 to TRBJ1-1, with D possibly TRBD1 on 5 matching bases. Germline values: CDR1 MNHEY, CDR2 SVGAGI. CDR3 length: 14 amino acids. Trimming left V 5 bases short and J 5 bases short, with 15 bases between. CDR3 bases: TGTGCCAGCAGTCCAGGGAGGCTGGGGACTGAAGCTTTCTTT. It yields the protein CASSPGRLGTEAFF.

This clone was found once. The V and J genes are TRBV5-6 and TRBJ1-5, with 9 bases matching TRBD1. The CDR3 runs 18 residues. Germline CDR1 is SGHDT and CDR2 is YYEEEE. The V gene end was trimmed by 4 bases and the J gene end by 1 base; junction bases not matched to a gene: 12. This CDR3 reads CASSTYPGQGGSNQPQHF. The CDR3 DNA reads as TGTGCCAGCAGCACTTATCCGGGACAGGGAGGAAGCAATCAGCCCCAGCATTTT.

V gene TRBV6-5 combines with J gene TRBJ2-5; D perhaps matches TRBD2 (5 bases). Germline CDR1 MNHEY, CDR2 SVGAGI. The CDR3 is made up of 15 amino acids. Trimming removed 2 bases from V and 1 base from J, with 11 bases in between. The CDR3 loop is CASSYRSGLQETQYF. The CDR3 bases are TGTGCCAGCAGTTACAGATCAGGACTCCAAGAGACCCAGTACTTC.

V is TRBV21-1 and J is TRBJ1-3. TRBV21-1 is a pseudogene locus. The CDR3 covers 13 residues. The CDR3 sequence: CASRGNSGNTIYF. The CDR3 DNA follows: TGTGCCAGCCGGGGGAACTCTGGAAACACCATATATTTT.